This T cell receptor (beta chain) was obtained from a study of blood T cell repertoires in COVID-19. Measured with immunoSEQ multiplex PCR; TCRdb has only the in-frame clones, and not every one. This sample yields around 300,000 clones, of which around 89% are seen a single time; 6.3% belongs to the top ten. CDR1 ENHRY and CDR2 SYGVKD come from the germline V gene. The V and J ends lost 2 bases and 5 bases respectively, with 12 bases between them. CDR3 length: 14 amino acids. The TCR was taken from a woman between 50 and 59 years old with COVID-19, enrolled during active disease. The rearrangement links TRBV10-3 to TRBJ2-5; TRBD2 might be the D (6 bases). The sample was peripheral blood. The CDR3 is CAISELSGGETQYF. CDR3 coding DNA: TGTGCCATCAGTGAGCTCTCCGGAGGGGAGACCCAGTACTTC.